Listed here is a single T cell receptor beta chain. This record comes from a study of blood T cell repertoires in COVID-19. The overall study: Acute-phase and convalescent COVID-19 samples originated in the United States, Italy and Spain. T cells, B-cell-depleted T cells, or PBMCs provided the cDNA or gDNA that served as material.

Original analysis: Nucleated cell number was recorded as an estimate derived from reference gene primer amplification. Assay: immunoSEQ multiplex PCR; the TCRdb copy retains only in-frame clones and omits some. The V and J calls and clone size were taken over from that table, and D and trimming were inferred from the DNA. The profile shows fewer than 200,000 clones, roughly 89% of them singletons. While infection was still active, Seattle patients were enrolled and then followed longitudinally. The CDR3 loop spans 16 amino acids. Trimming removed 3 bases from V and 0 bases from J, with 11 bases in between. The germline V gene has CDR1 KGHDR and CDR2 SFDVKD.

The receptor comes from a woman in her seventies with COVID-19, enrolled during active disease. The source material was peripheral blood. This chain joins TRBV24-1 and TRBJ1-3; D may be TRBD1 (6 bases). The CDR3 is CATSDPRDNSGNTIYF. The CDR3, as DNA: TGTGCCACCAGTGATCCCCGGGACAACTCTGGAAACACCATATATTTT.